Presented here are 32 T cell receptor beta chains from one specimen sequenced in a study of blood T cell repertoires in COVID-19. Only in-frame clones appear in the TCRdb table, and some are missing; sequencing was by immunoSEQ multiplex PCR. Of about 120,000 clones in the sample, around 86% were seen once. The sequencing input was peripheral blood. These receptors originate from a woman of 80 years or more with acute or convalescent COVID-19.

The chain couples TRBV6-5 to TRBJ1-5, with a possible D match to TRBD1 (6 bases). Per germline, CDR1 MNHEY and CDR2 SVGAGI. The V gene lost 5 bases and the J gene lost 3 bases, with 14 bases spanning the gap. The CDR3 contains 15 residues. The CDR3 region is CASSIDRYPNQPQHF. CDR3 DNA: TGTGCCAGCAGTATCGACAGGTACCCCAATCAGCCCCAGCATTTT.

The DNA of the CDR3 is TGTGCCAGCAGTCACACTAGCACTGGGCAGTTCTTC. Its translation is CASSHTSTGQFF. The chain carries TRBV6-2 or TRBV6-3 and TRBJ2-1; TRBD2 might be the D (6 bases). Per the germline V gene, CDR1 is MNHEY and CDR2 is SVGEGT. Trimming pared 5 bases from V and 12 bases from J, leaving 14 bases between. CDR3 size: 12 residues.

This clone was recorded many times. The rearrangement joins TRBV5-1 to TRBJ1-6; 9 bases fit TRBD1. V was pared by 7 bases and J by 5 bases, with 4 bases of the junction left unmatched. Germline CDR1 and CDR2: SGHRS and YFSETQ. The CDR3 spans 14 residues. The CDR3 coding sequence is TGCGCCAGCCCCGGGACAGGGAATAATTCACCCCTCCACTTT. This codes for CASPGTGNNSPLHF. The full variable domain, with the rest looked up from reference TRBV5-1 and TRBJ1-6, is KAGVTQTPRYLIKTRGQQVTLSCSPISGHRSVSWYQQTPGQGLQFLFEYFSETQRNKGNFPGRFSGRQFSNSRSEMNVSTLELGDSALYLCASPGTGNNSPLHFGNGTRLTVT.

The chain is built from TRBV5-4 and TRBJ1-1; tentatively, D is TRBD1 (5 bases). Trimming took 2 bases from V and 1 from J, leaving 12 bases between them. Germline CDR1 reads SGHNT; CDR2 reads YYREEE (reference sequence). The CDR3 is 15 amino acids. The CDR3: CASSFGRRGNTEAFF. CDR3 nucleotide sequence: TGTGCCAGCAGCTTCGGTCGAAGGGGGAACACTGAAGCTTTCTTT.

This chain connects TRBV5-1 to TRBJ1-2; D gene uncertain. Trimming removed 0 bases at V and 8 bases at J, with 17 bases between. The germline CDR1 and CDR2 sequences are SGHRS and YFSETQ. This CDR3 region has 15 residues. This CDR3 is CASSLAVASFGGYTF. CDR3 in DNA: TGCGCCAGCAGCTTGGCCGTGGCTTCCTTCGGGGGCTACACCTTC.

The chain is built from TRBV11-2 and TRBJ1-5; D remains unclear. Germline V lookup: CDR1 SGHAT, CDR2 FQNNGV. V gave up 6 bases and J gave up 0 bases, with 9 bases separating them. CDR3 length equals 14 residues. CDR3 nucleotide sequence: TGTGCCAGCAGTCCGAACTTTAGCAATCAGCCCCAGCATTTT. Translated, it gives CASSPNFSNQPQHF. Supplemented by reference TRBV11-2 and TRBJ1-5, the full variable domain reads EAGVAQSPRYKIIEKRQSVAFWCNPISGHATLYWYQQILGQGPKLLIQFQNNGVVDDSQLPKDRFSAERLKGVDSTLKIQPAKLEDSAVYLCASSPNFSNQPQHFGDGTRLSIL.

V is TRBV9 and J is TRBJ1-1; D unclear. Germline V gene sequence: CDR1 SGDLS, CDR2 YYNGEE. Trimming shortened V by 2 bases and J by 3 bases, and 11 bases separated the two germline ends. CDR3 length: 14 amino acids. The CDR3 loop is CASSVRGWDTEAFF. Written as DNA, the CDR3 is TGTGCCAGCAGCGTTCGGGGATGGGACACTGAAGCTTTCTTT.

The chain is built from TRBV5-1 and TRBJ1-1; D gene uncertain. CDR3 size: 15 residues. Germline V gives CDR1 SGHRS, CDR2 YFSETQ. V was shortened by 3 bases and J by 1 base, with 13 bases between the two germline ends. The CDR3 sequence is CASSSPNGGNTEAFF. The CDR3 coding sequence is TGCGCCAGCAGCTCTCCCAACGGTGGGAACACTGAAGCTTTCTTT.

The V gene is TRBV6-1, the J gene TRBJ1-6; D gene ambiguous. The CDR3 contains 15 residues. Trimming took 2 bases from V and 6 from J, leaving 11 bases between them. The V gene's germline CDR1 is MNHNS and CDR2 SASEGT. The CDR3 bases are TGTGCCAGCAGTGAATACCTGGGAGGTAATTCACCCCTCCACTTT. Encoded protein: CASSEYLGGNSPLHF.

The chain employs TRBV7-9 and TRBJ2-6; maybe TRBD2 (5 bases). In germline, CDR1 is SEHNR, CDR2 FQNEAQ (reference sequence). The CDR3 contains 14 residues. V lost 10 bases to trimming and J lost 2 bases, with 12 bases between them. The CDR3 is CAISTGTGANVLTF. Written as DNA, the CDR3 is TGTGCCATTTCAACGGGGACTGGGGCCAACGTCCTGACTTTC.

V is TRBV6-5 and J is TRBJ1-6; D gene uncertain. The CDR3 is 14 amino acids. Germline V gives CDR1 MNHEY, CDR2 SVGAGI. Between the trimmed V and J ends, which lost 0 bases and 10 bases, there was a span of 10 bases. CDR3 bases: TGTGCCAGCAGTTACTCGAGCGGGGTCTCACCCCTCCACTTT. This translates into CASSYSSGVSPLHF.

This chain links TRBV9 with TRBJ1-3, with 8 bases lining up with TRBD1. The CDR3 has 14 residues. V lost 3 bases to trimming and J lost 4 bases; unmatched junction nucleotides: 3. Germline CDR1 is SGDLS and CDR2 is YYNGEE. This CDR3 is CASSDRTGGNTIYF. CDR3 coding DNA: TGTGCCAGCAGCGATCGGACAGGGGGAAACACCATATATTTT.

The chain employs TRBV19 and TRBJ1-3; D possibly corresponds to TRBD1 (5 bases). Trimming cost V 6 bases and J 7 bases, with 16 bases left between them. The CDR3 sequence is 14 residues long. CDR1 is LNHDA and CDR2 is SQIVND in the germline V gene (reference sequence). The CDR3 DNA sequence: TGTGCCAGTAGCATCATCGACCGGGGGAACACCATATATTTT. Translation gives CASSIIDRGNTIYF.

The V call is TRBV12-5, the J call TRBJ2-3, with D unresolved. V lost 3 bases to trimming and J lost 0 bases, with 13 bases between them. This CDR3 contains 16 residues. The V gene's germline CDR1 is LGHNT and CDR2 FRNRAP. CDR3 amino acids: CASGFLPGASTDTQYF. The CDR3 DNA sequence: TGTGCTAGTGGTTTCCTCCCGGGTGCTAGCACAGATACGCAGTATTTT.

This rearrangement joins TRBV5-6 to TRBJ1-1; a weak D match, TRBD1 (6 bases). The ends were cut back, 3 bases at V and 3 bases at J, with 18 bases in the middle. This CDR3 is built from 16 residues. The germline gives CDR1 SGHDT, CDR2 YYEEEE. As DNA, the CDR3 is TGTGCCAGCAGCTCCAGGGGAGAGGGATTTTACACTGAAGCTTTCTTT. Protein sequence: CASSSRGEGFYTEAFF. Using reference TRBV5-6 and TRBJ1-1 for the parts outside the CDR3, the full variable domain is DAGVTQSPTHLIKTRGQQVTLRCSPKSGHDTVSWYQQALGQGPQFIFQYYEEEERQRGNFPDRFSGHQFPNYSSELNVNALLLGDSALYLCASSSRGEGFYTEAFFGQGTRLTVV.

This CDR3 reads CASSVGQGFDTSQKLFF. The CDR3 DNA follows: TGTGCCAGCAGCGTAGGACAGGGGTTTGATACGAGTCAAAAACTGTTTTTT. J is TRBJ1-4 and V is TRBV5-5; the match to TRBD1 covers 9 bases. Trimming took 4 bases from V and 9 from J; bases not matched to a gene: 16. This CDR3 region has 17 residues. Germline V gene lookup returns CDR1 SGHKS and CDR2 YYEKEE (reference sequence).

This clone came up once. The gene calls are TRBV5-6 and TRBJ2-2; D gene unclear. The germline V gene encodes CDR1 SGHDT and CDR2 YYEEEE. The CDR3 length is 17 residues. V gave up 2 bases and J gave up 0 bases, with 14 bases separating them. The CDR3 DNA reads as TGTGCCAGCAGCTTATGGGTAGAGACAACGAACACCGGGGAGCTGTTTTTT. Its protein is CASSLWVETTNTGELFF.

The chain combines TRBV5-1 with TRBJ2-7; no definite D call. Germline V gives CDR1 SGHRS, CDR2 YFSETQ. This CDR3 is 14 amino acids long. Trimming removed 1 base at V and 0 bases at J, with 8 bases between. CDR3 nucleotides: TGCGCCAGCAGCTTGATTGCAGGCTCCTACGAGCAGTACGTC. Protein product: CASSLIAGSYEQYV.

In its sample, this clone was seen a few times. As DNA, the CDR3 is TGTGCCAGCAGCACCTTGACTAGCGGGGGGTACAATGAGCAGTTCTTC. This encodes CASSTLTSGGYNEQFF. The chain recombines TRBV9 with TRBJ2-1, with 13 bases aligning to TRBD2. Germline lookup yields CDR1 SGDLS and CDR2 YYNGEE. This CDR3 has 16 residues. The V and J ends lost 4 bases and 4 bases, in that order; junction bases with no gene match: 5.

V is TRBV18 and J is TRBJ1-5, with a weak D call TRBD1 (5 bases). CDR3 length: 13 residues. The ends were cut back, 3 bases at V and 6 bases at J, with 9 bases in the middle. Germline V gives CDR1 KGHSH, CDR2 LQKENI. CDR3 in DNA: TGTGCCAGCTCACCCGGGGGTACTCAGCCCCAGCATTTT. Translation gives CASSPGGTQPQHF.

The chain couples TRBV7-3 to TRBJ1-1, with D maybe TRBD1 (5 bases). Germline V gives CDR1 SGHTA, CDR2 FQGTGA. V was pared by 6 bases and J by 3 bases, with 11 bases between. The CDR3 totals 13 residues. CDR3 in amino acids: CASRENRYTEAFF. CDR3 in DNA: TGTGCCAGCAGAGAAAACAGGTACACTGAAGCTTTCTTT.

The chain combines TRBV6-2 or TRBV6-3 with TRBJ1-2, with D hard to call. CDR3 length: 13 residues. In germline, CDR1 is MNHEY, CDR2 SVGEGT. V dropped 5 bases and J dropped 3 bases, with 10 bases sitting between them. For the CDR3, the DNA is TGTGCCAGCAGTGGGAGAGATCACTATGGCTACACCTTC. Translated, it gives CASSGRDHYGYTF.

The chain links TRBV19 to TRBJ2-5; 9 positions match TRBD2. Germline CDR1 is LNHDA and CDR2 is SQIVND (reference sequence). V trimming: 4 bases; J trimming: 5 bases; junction bases outside the gene matches: 5. The CDR3 is 14 amino acids. The CDR3 DNA reads as TGTGCCAGTAGTAGGCTCGCGGGGGGGGAGACCCAGTACTTC. It translates to CASSRLAGGETQYF.

The chain employs TRBV9 and TRBJ1-5, with 7 bases fitting TRBD1. Germline lookup yields CDR1 SGDLS and CDR2 YYNGEE. The trim removed 3 bases at V and 5 bases at J, leaving 2 bases unmatched. There are 13 residues in the CDR3. This chain's CDR3 is CASSADRDQPQHF. The CDR3 nucleotides read TGTGCCAGCAGCGCCGACAGGGATCAGCCCCAGCATTTT.

The chain has TRBV6-1 and TRBJ1-2; D not resolved. Trimming took 6 bases from V and 2 from J, leaving 13 bases between them. CDR3 length: 14 residues. The germline V gene has CDR1 MNHNS and CDR2 SASEGT. CDR3 region: CASSNNLYNYGYTF. For the CDR3, the DNA is TGTGCCAGCAGCAATAACCTATACAACTATGGCTACACCTTC.

This clone appeared a single time. The V and J genes are TRBV10-1 and TRBJ1-5; 7 bases are a match to TRBD1. J was trimmed by 1 base and V by 5 bases; bases with no gene match: 2. The CDR3 runs 14 residues. Germline V lookup: CDR1 WNHNN, CDR2 SYGVQD (reference sequence). CDR3 coding DNA: TGCGCCAGCAGTACAGGGGTAAGCAATCAGCCCCAGCATTTT. This encodes CASSTGVSNQPQHF.

The chain's CDR3 is CASSRLTGVGTEAFF. In nucleotides, the CDR3 is TGTGCCAGCAGCCGCCTGACAGGGGTAGGCACTGAAGCTTTCTTT. This rearrangement joins TRBV14 to TRBJ1-1, with 8 bases lining up with TRBD1. The CDR3 covers 15 residues. Germline V gives CDR1 SGHDN, CDR2 FVKESK. J lost 4 bases, V lost 4 bases, and 8 bases had no gene match.

The chain recombines TRBV6-5 with TRBJ2-2; D ambiguous. The CDR3 has 11 residues. Germline CDR1 MNHEY, CDR2 SVGAGI. Trimming removed 7 bases at V and 6 bases at J, with 6 bases between. CDR3 DNA: TGTGCCAGCAAAGGAGCCGGGGAGCTGTTTTTT. Translating it yields CASKGAGELFF.

DNA for the CDR3: TGCGCCAGCAGTGCCCTGCAGATAGAGACCCAGTACTTC. Protein sequence: CASSALQIETQYF. The chain has TRBV5-1 and TRBJ2-5; no clear D. Germline V gives CDR1 SGHRS, CDR2 YFSETQ. V was shortened by 5 bases and J by 4 bases, with 12 bases between the two germline ends. This CDR3 spans 13 amino acids.

The chain carries TRBV5-4 and TRBJ2-2; 12 nucleotides align to TRBD2. This CDR3 contains 16 residues. Trimming cost V 3 bases and J 4 bases; bases outside gene matches: 4. Looked up from germline, CDR1 is SGHNT and CDR2 is YYREEE (reference sequence). CDR3 DNA: TGTGCCAGCAGCTCACTAGCGGGGGGAATCACCGGGGAGCTGTTTTTT. Translation: CASSSLAGGITGELFF. Full variable domain (rest looked up from reference TRBV5-4 and TRBJ2-2): ETGVTQSPTHLIKTRGQQVTLRCSSQSGHNTVSWYQQALGQGPQFIFQYYREEENGRGNFPPRFSGLQFPNYSSELNVNALELDDSALYLCASSSLAGGITGELFFGEGSRLTVL.

The rearrangement joins TRBV19 to TRBJ1-5; D is unresolved. V was pared by 7 bases and J by 4 bases, with 8 bases between. From germline, CDR1 is LNHDA and CDR2 SQIVND (reference sequence). This CDR3 spans 12 amino acids. CDR3 in DNA: TGTGCCAGTAACCCCGGGAATCAGCCCCAGCATTTT. Translating gives CASNPGNQPQHF.

This clone occurred once. This rearrangement joins TRBV5-5 to TRBJ1-1; 9 bases are shared with TRBD1. This CDR3 region has 14 residues. After removal of 3 bases from V and 4 bases from J, the junction contained 4 bases not matched to a gene. CDR1 and CDR2 from the germline V gene are SGHKS and YYEKEE (reference sequence). For the CDR3, the DNA is TGTGCCAGCAGCTGGGGACAGGGAGTCACTGAAGCTTTCTTT. This gives the protein CASSWGQGVTEAFF.